A selection of T cell receptor beta chains follows, all from one sample in a study of blood T cells in healthy people across ages. TCRdb itself ran the 5' RACE reads through MiXCR, one entry per CDR3 protein. The sample includes about 1.6 million distinct CDR3 sequences, roughly 30% of them seen just once. The specimen sequenced was blood. These receptor sequences come from a woman in her 30s in good health. CDR3s include the opening cysteine and the closing phenylalanine or tryptophan. The order of the fields is clone size, J gene, V gene, D gene, CDR3 protein, CDR3 DNA. The D gene is left open where the match is weak. Part of the rows lack a size; the others show once, few, many or a class for expanded clones.

abundance: NA; j_gene: TRBJ1-2; v_gene: TRBV6-1; d_gene: NA; CDR3aa: CASSERQSDNYGYTF; CDR3nt: TGTGCCAGCAGTGAACGTCAGTCCGATAACTATGGCTACACCTTC
abundance: many; j_gene: TRBJ2-1; v_gene: TRBV29-1; d_gene: NA; CDR3aa: CSVDLLADNEQFF; CDR3nt: TGCAGCGTTGATTTATTGGCTGACAATGAGCAGTTCTTC
abundance: many; j_gene: TRBJ1-1; v_gene: TRBV20-1; d_gene: NA; CDR3aa: CSAREDRNTEAFF; CDR3nt: TGCAGTGCTAGAGAGGACAGAAACACTGAAGCTTTCTTT
abundance: NA; j_gene: TRBJ2-7; v_gene: TRBV28; d_gene: NA; CDR3aa: CASSLTPLTPNGEQYF; CDR3nt: TGTGCCAGCAGTTTAACCCCCCTGACACCGAACGGCGAGCAGTACTTC
abundance: few; j_gene: TRBJ2-6; v_gene: TRBV12-3/TRBV12-4; d_gene: NA; CDR3aa: CASTWGRAGANVLTF; CDR3nt: TGTGCCAGCACCTGGGGCAGGGCCGGGGCCAACGTCCTGACTTTC
abundance: NA; j_gene: TRBJ2-3; v_gene: TRBV20-1; d_gene: NA; CDR3aa: CSARSRSRSTDTQYF; CDR3nt: TGCAGTGCTAGAAGCCGCAGTAGGAGCACAGATACGCAGTATTTT
abundance: NA; j_gene: TRBJ2-1; v_gene: TRBV6-6; d_gene: NA; CDR3aa: CASIYSGNNEQFF; CDR3nt: TGTGCCAGCATTTATTCAGGGAACAATGAGCAGTTCTTC
abundance: NA; j_gene: TRBJ1-5; v_gene: TRBV30; d_gene: NA; CDR3aa: CAWRGPGSSQPQHF; CDR3nt: TGTGCCTGGAGGGGCCCGGGAAGCTCTCAGCCCCAGCATTTT
abundance: NA; j_gene: TRBJ2-3; v_gene: TRBV24-1; d_gene: NA; CDR3aa: CATSDLGGGDTQYF; CDR3nt: TGTGCCACCAGTGATTTAGGAGGGGGAGATACGCAGTATTTT
abundance: few; j_gene: TRBJ2-5; v_gene: TRBV7-2; d_gene: NA; CDR3aa: CASSFRVRETQYF; CDR3nt: TGTGCCAGCAGCTTCCGGGTACGGGAGACCCAGTACTTC
abundance: once; j_gene: TRBJ2-2; v_gene: TRBV20-1; d_gene: TRBD1; CDR3aa: CSARDPTGDTGELFF; CDR3nt: TGCAGTGCTAGAGACCCGACAGGGGACACCGGGGAGCTGTTTTTT
abundance: NA; j_gene: TRBJ2-1; v_gene: TRBV10-3; d_gene: NA; CDR3aa: CAISGQDLSYNEQFF; CDR3nt: TGTGCCATCAGTGGGCAGGACCTCTCCTACAATGAGCAGTTCTTC
abundance: NA; j_gene: TRBJ2-2; v_gene: TRBV5-1; d_gene: NA; CDR3aa: CASSSGQRSTGELFF; CDR3nt: TGCGCCAGCAGCTCCGGACAGCGAAGCACCGGGGAGCTGTTTTTT
abundance: NA; j_gene: TRBJ2-6; v_gene: TRBV12-3/TRBV12-4; d_gene: NA; CDR3aa: CAGSLAKAGANVLTF; CDR3nt: TGTGCCGGCAGTTTAGCCAAAGCTGGGGCCAACGTCCTGACTTTC
abundance: few; j_gene: TRBJ1-2; v_gene: TRBV28; d_gene: NA; CDR3aa: CATDGSNYGYTF; CDR3nt: TGTGCCACCGATGGTTCTAACTATGGCTACACCTTC
abundance: NA; j_gene: TRBJ2-7; v_gene: TRBV20-1; d_gene: TRBD2; CDR3aa: CSAMASGGYEQYF; CDR3nt: TGCAGTGCTATGGCTAGCGGGGGTTACGAGCAGTACTTC
abundance: few; j_gene: TRBJ2-5; v_gene: TRBV7-7; d_gene: NA; CDR3aa: CASSQDSFQETQYF; CDR3nt: TGTGCCAGCAGCCAGGACAGCTTCCAAGAGACCCAGTACTTC
abundance: NA; j_gene: TRBJ2-1; v_gene: TRBV20-1; d_gene: NA; CDR3aa: CSAPWGDSSYNEQFF; CDR3nt: TGCAGTGCTCCCTGGGGGGACAGCTCCTACAATGAGCAGTTCTTC
abundance: NA; j_gene: TRBJ2-5; v_gene: TRBV7-8; d_gene: NA; CDR3aa: CASSLVADSLPQGTQYF; CDR3nt: TGTGCCAGCAGCTTAGTGGCCGACAGCCTACCACAAGGGACCCAGTACTTC
abundance: NA; j_gene: TRBJ1-5; v_gene: TRBV20-1; d_gene: TRBD1; CDR3aa: CSAREGQGGQPQHF; CDR3nt: TGCAGTGCTAGAGAGGGACAGGGTGGACAGCCCCAGCATTTT
abundance: NA; j_gene: TRBJ2-5; v_gene: TRBV28; d_gene: NA; CDR3aa: CASSFQSIETQYF; CDR3nt: TGTGCCAGCAGTTTCCAATCCATCGAGACCCAGTACTTC
abundance: NA; j_gene: TRBJ2-5; v_gene: TRBV20-1; d_gene: TRBD2; CDR3aa: CSASGAGGGPPTETQYF; CDR3nt: TGCAGTGCTAGTGGGGCGGGGGGCGGGCCACCCACGGAGACCCAGTACTTC
abundance: few; j_gene: TRBJ2-5; v_gene: TRBV20-1; d_gene: NA; CDR3aa: CSAQTGDDLQETQYF; CDR3nt: TGCAGTGCTCAGACAGGAGATGATCTGCAAGAGACCCAGTACTTC
abundance: NA; j_gene: TRBJ2-5; v_gene: TRBV12-3/TRBV12-4; d_gene: NA; CDR3aa: CASTILGGRKTQYF; CDR3nt: TGTGCCAGCACTATCCTGGGGGGGCGTAAGACCCAGTACTTC
abundance: NA; j_gene: TRBJ2-7; v_gene: TRBV11-3; d_gene: NA; CDR3aa: CASSLRPFSYEQYF; CDR3nt: TGTGCCAGCAGCTTACGGCCGTTCTCCTACGAGCAGTACTTC
abundance: many; j_gene: TRBJ2-7; v_gene: TRBV27; d_gene: TRBD2; CDR3aa: CASSSGRGYEQYF; CDR3nt: TGCGCCAGCAGCTCCGGGAGGGGGTACGAGCAGTACTTC
abundance: NA; j_gene: TRBJ1-2; v_gene: TRBV4-1; d_gene: NA; CDR3aa: CASSQDRGTLYGYTF; CDR3nt: TGCGCCAGCAGCCAAGACCGCGGGACGCTATATGGCTACACCTTC
abundance: NA; j_gene: TRBJ2-5; v_gene: TRBV2; d_gene: NA; CDR3aa: CASNWGGETQYF; CDR3nt: TGTGCCAGCAATTGGGGTGGGGAGACCCAGTACTTC
abundance: NA; j_gene: TRBJ2-7; v_gene: TRBV7-3; d_gene: NA; CDR3aa: CASSLDRFSYNEQYF; CDR3nt: TGTGCCAGCAGCTTAGATAGATTCTCCTACAATGAGCAGTACTTC
abundance: many; j_gene: TRBJ2-5; v_gene: TRBV7-2; d_gene: NA; CDR3aa: CASSLVHSGKTQYF; CDR3nt: TGTGCCAGCAGCTTAGTTCATTCGGGAAAGACCCAGTACTTC
abundance: NA; j_gene: TRBJ2-7; v_gene: TRBV28; d_gene: NA; CDR3aa: CASMTGVGEQYF; CDR3nt: TGTGCCAGCATGACCGGGGTGGGGGAGCAGTACTTC
abundance: few; j_gene: TRBJ2-3; v_gene: TRBV20-1; d_gene: NA; CDR3aa: CSARATIRDTQYF; CDR3nt: TGCAGTGCTAGAGCTACGATTCGGGATACGCAGTATTTT
abundance: few; j_gene: TRBJ2-7; v_gene: TRBV4-2; d_gene: TRBD2; CDR3aa: CAGSQVTAGGSYEQYF; CDR3nt: TGTGCCGGCAGCCAAGTTACAGCGGGGGGCTCCTACGAGCAGTACTTC
abundance: NA; j_gene: TRBJ2-1; v_gene: TRBV7-6; d_gene: NA; CDR3aa: CASSRGTRGDPEQFF; CDR3nt: TGTGCCAGCAGTCGAGGGACACGGGGTGACCCTGAGCAGTTCTTC
abundance: few; j_gene: TRBJ2-5; v_gene: TRBV2; d_gene: NA; CDR3aa: CASSDPFETQYF; CDR3nt: TGTGCCAGCAGTGACCCTTTCGAGACCCAGTACTTC
abundance: NA; j_gene: TRBJ2-2; v_gene: TRBV9; d_gene: TRBD2; CDR3aa: CASSPGLAEVQNTGELFF; CDR3nt: TGTGCCAGCAGCCCAGGACTAGCGGAGGTGCAGAACACCGGGGAGCTGTTTTTT
abundance: NA; j_gene: TRBJ2-5; v_gene: TRBV4-1; d_gene: NA; CDR3aa: CASSQARRGRETQYF; CDR3nt: TGCGCCAGCAGCCAAGCCCGTCGGGGGCGTGAGACCCAGTACTTC
abundance: once; j_gene: TRBJ1-1; v_gene: TRBV3-1; d_gene: NA; CDR3aa: CASSQDPQGRAFF; CDR3nt: TGTGCCAGCAGCCAAGACCCACAGGGTCGGGCTTTCTTT
abundance: many; j_gene: TRBJ2-1; v_gene: TRBV6-6; d_gene: TRBD2; CDR3aa: CASVRSGTRSYNEQFF; CDR3nt: TGTGCCAGCGTTCGGAGCGGGACCCGTTCCTACAATGAGCAGTTCTTC
abundance: NA; j_gene: TRBJ2-1; v_gene: TRBV7-2; d_gene: TRBD2; CDR3aa: CASSSGLAGGGYEQFF; CDR3nt: TGTGCCAGCAGCTCCGGACTAGCGGGGGGGGGCTATGAGCAGTTCTTC
abundance: NA; j_gene: TRBJ2-1; v_gene: TRBV7-3; d_gene: TRBD2; CDR3aa: CASSPVAGGLNEQFF; CDR3nt: TGTGCCAGCAGCCCCGTAGCGGGGGGGCTGAATGAGCAGTTCTTC
abundance: few; j_gene: TRBJ2-7; v_gene: TRBV20-1; d_gene: TRBD2; CDR3aa: CSASGLAGNYEQYF; CDR3nt: TGCAGTGCTTCGGGACTAGCGGGCAACTACGAGCAGTACTTC
abundance: NA; j_gene: TRBJ1-1; v_gene: TRBV18; d_gene: NA; CDR3aa: CASTDSQHIRNTEAFF; CDR3nt: TGTGCCAGCACGGACAGTCAACACATACGGAACACTGAAGCTTTCTTT
abundance: few; j_gene: TRBJ2-7; v_gene: TRBV20-1; d_gene: TRBD1; CDR3aa: CSASFPLGTGKNEQYF; CDR3nt: TGCAGTGCTAGTTTTCCTTTGGGGACAGGGAAGAACGAGCAGTACTTC
abundance: few; j_gene: TRBJ1-6; v_gene: TRBV28; d_gene: TRBD1; CDR3aa: CASSRDRGESPLHF; CDR3nt: TGTGCCAGCAGCCGGGACAGGGGGGAATCACCCCTCCACTTT
abundance: NA; j_gene: TRBJ2-7; v_gene: TRBV4-2; d_gene: NA; CDR3aa: CASSQGGTSKFYEQYF; CDR3nt: TGTGCCAGCAGCCAGGGCGGGACCTCCAAGTTCTACGAGCAGTACTTC
abundance: NA; j_gene: TRBJ1-6; v_gene: TRBV5-1; d_gene: TRBD1; CDR3aa: CASSLWDSRLPLHF; CDR3nt: TGCGCCAGCAGCTTGTGGGACAGCCGGCTCCCCCTCCACTTT
abundance: few; j_gene: TRBJ2-3; v_gene: TRBV6-1; d_gene: TRBD1; CDR3aa: CASSKQGAYTDTQYF; CDR3nt: TGTGCCAGCAGTAAACAGGGGGCCTACACAGATACGCAGTATTTT
abundance: few; j_gene: TRBJ2-3; v_gene: TRBV7-8; d_gene: NA; CDR3aa: CASSLEARSLGAQYF; CDR3nt: TGTGCCAGCAGCTTAGAAGCCCGCAGCCTGGGGGCGCAGTATTTT
abundance: many; j_gene: TRBJ2-3; v_gene: TRBV10-3; d_gene: TRBD1; CDR3aa: CAIRPGQGIGTDTQYF; CDR3nt: TGTGCCATCAGACCGGGACAGGGGATTGGCACAGATACGCAGTATTTT
abundance: once; j_gene: TRBJ2-3; v_gene: TRBV7-2; d_gene: NA; CDR3aa: CASSPGLTQQAAQYF; CDR3nt: TGTGCCAGCAGCCCCGGACTTACTCAACAGGCGGCGCAGTATTTT
abundance: NA; j_gene: TRBJ2-7; v_gene: TRBV28; d_gene: TRBD2; CDR3aa: CASSLYQREPEQYF; CDR3nt: TGTGCCAGCAGTTTATATCAGCGGGAGCCCGAGCAGTACTTC
abundance: few; j_gene: TRBJ1-6; v_gene: TRBV12-3/TRBV12-4; d_gene: TRBD1; CDR3aa: CASSHRTGHLHF; CDR3nt: TGTGCCAGCAGCCACCGGACAGGACACCTCCACTTT
abundance: NA; j_gene: TRBJ2-1; v_gene: TRBV19; d_gene: NA; CDR3aa: CASSIAWRHAGEQFF; CDR3nt: TGTGCCAGTAGTATAGCCTGGAGACATGCCGGCGAGCAGTTCTTC